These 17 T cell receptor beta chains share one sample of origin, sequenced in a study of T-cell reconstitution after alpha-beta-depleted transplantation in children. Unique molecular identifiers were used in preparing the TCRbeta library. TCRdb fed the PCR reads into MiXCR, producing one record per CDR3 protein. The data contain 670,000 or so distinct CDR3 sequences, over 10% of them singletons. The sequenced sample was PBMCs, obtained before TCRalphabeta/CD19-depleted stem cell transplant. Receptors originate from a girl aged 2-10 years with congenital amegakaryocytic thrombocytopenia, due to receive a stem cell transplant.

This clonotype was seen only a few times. The CDR3 region is CASSFVWGGGGTDTQYF. Here the CDR3 DNA reads TGTGCCAGCAGTTTTGTCTGGGGGGGCGGCGGCACAGATACGCAGTATTTT. The chain couples TRBV28 to TRBJ2-3; D perhaps matches TRBD2 (7 bases). The ends were cut back, 3 bases at V and 1 base at J, with 17 bases in the middle. This CDR3 has 17 amino acids. CDR1 is MDHEN, CDR2 SYDVKM, per germline.

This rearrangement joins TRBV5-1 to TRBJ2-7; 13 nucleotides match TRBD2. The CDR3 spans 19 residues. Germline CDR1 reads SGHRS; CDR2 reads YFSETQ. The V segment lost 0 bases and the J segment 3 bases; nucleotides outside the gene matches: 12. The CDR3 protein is CASSLVPGLAGTQDYEQYF. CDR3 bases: TGCGCCAGCAGCTTGGTCCCGGGACTAGCGGGGACCCAGGACTACGAGCAGTACTTC.

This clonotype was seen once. The CDR3 here is CASTQGGTYEQYF. The CDR3 region has the DNA TGTGCCAGCACCCAGGGGGGAACCTACGAGCAGTACTTC. This rearrangement joins TRBV28 to TRBJ2-7; possibly TRBD1 for D (7 bases). V lost 7 bases and J 2 bases, leaving 12 bases between the germline ends. From germline, CDR1 is MDHEN and CDR2 SYDVKM. The CDR3 covers 13 residues.

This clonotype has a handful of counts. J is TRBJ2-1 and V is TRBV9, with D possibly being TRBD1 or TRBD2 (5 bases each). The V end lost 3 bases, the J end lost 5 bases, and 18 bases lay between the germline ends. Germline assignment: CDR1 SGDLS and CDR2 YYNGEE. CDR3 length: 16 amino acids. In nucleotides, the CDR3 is TGTGCCAGCAGCGGCCTGGGGGTTGGGACGAACAATGAGCAGTTCTTC. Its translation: CASSGLGVGTNNEQFF.

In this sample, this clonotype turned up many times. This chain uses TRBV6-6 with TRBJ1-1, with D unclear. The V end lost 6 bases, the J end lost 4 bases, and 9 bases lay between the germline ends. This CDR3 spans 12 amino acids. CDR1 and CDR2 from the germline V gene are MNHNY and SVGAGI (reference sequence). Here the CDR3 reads CASSPTGTEAFF. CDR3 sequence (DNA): TGTGCCAGCAGCCCAACCGGCACTGAAGCTTTCTTT.

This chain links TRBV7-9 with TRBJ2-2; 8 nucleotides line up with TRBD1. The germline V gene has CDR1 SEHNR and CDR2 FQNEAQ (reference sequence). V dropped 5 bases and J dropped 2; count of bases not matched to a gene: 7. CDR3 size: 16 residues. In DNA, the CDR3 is TGTGCCAGCAGCCCGAGGGACAGGAGAAACACCGGGGAGCTGTTTTTT. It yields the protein CASSPRDRRNTGELFF.

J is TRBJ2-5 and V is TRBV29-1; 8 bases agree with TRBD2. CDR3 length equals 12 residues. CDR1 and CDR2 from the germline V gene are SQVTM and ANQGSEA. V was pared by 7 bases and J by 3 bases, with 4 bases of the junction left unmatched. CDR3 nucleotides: TGCAGCGCACGGACTAGCAAAGAGACCCAGTACTTC. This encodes CSARTSKETQYF. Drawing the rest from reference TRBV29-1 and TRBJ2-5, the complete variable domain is SAVISQKPSRDICQRGTSLTIQCQVDSQVTMMFWYRQQPGQSLTLIATANQGSEATYESGFVIDKFPISRPNLTFSTLTVSNMSPEDSSIYLCSARTSKETQYFGPGTRLLVL.

The CDR3 region is CASSYPPRSGRIPQHRDTQYF. CDR3 DNA sequence: TGTGCCAGCAGTTACCCGCCCAGGAGCGGGAGGATTCCCCAACATAGGGATACGCAGTATTTT. V usage is TRBV6-2 or TRBV6-3 and J usage is TRBJ2-3; 9 bases are a match to TRBD2. Per the germline V gene, CDR1 is MNHEY and CDR2 is SVGEGT. The CDR3 runs 21 residues. J gave up 6 bases and V 2 bases, and 24 bases lay outside the gene matches.

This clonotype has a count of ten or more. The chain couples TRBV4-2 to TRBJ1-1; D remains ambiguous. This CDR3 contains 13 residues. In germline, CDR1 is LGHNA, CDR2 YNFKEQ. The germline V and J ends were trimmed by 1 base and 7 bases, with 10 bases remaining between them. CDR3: CASSQAAVLEAFF. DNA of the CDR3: TGTGCCAGCAGCCAAGCGGCGGTCCTTGAAGCTTTCTTT.

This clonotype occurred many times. Written as DNA, the CDR3 is TGTGCCAGCAGCCCACCGGGACAGGGTTGGAGTGAGCAGTTCTTC. Protein: CASSPPGQGWSEQFF. The genes are TRBV7-9 and TRBJ2-1, with 9 bases lining up with TRBD1. Germline V CDR1 and CDR2: SEHNR, FQNEAQ (reference sequence). The CDR3 sequence is 15 residues long. The V gene end was trimmed by 5 bases and the J gene end by 9 bases; junction bases not matched to a gene: 11.

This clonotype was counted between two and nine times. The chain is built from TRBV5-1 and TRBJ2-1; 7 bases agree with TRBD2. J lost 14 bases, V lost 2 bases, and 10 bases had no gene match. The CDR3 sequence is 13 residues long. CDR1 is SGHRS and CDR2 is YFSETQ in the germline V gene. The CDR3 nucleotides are TGCGCCAGCAGCTTTTACAGGAGCGGGATGGAGTTCTTC. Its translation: CASSFYRSGMEFF.

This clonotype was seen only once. In DNA form, the CDR3 reads TGCAGTGCCTCTCGGGCGGGCATGAACACTGAAGCTTTCTTT. Amino acid sequence: CSASRAGMNTEAFF. V gene TRBV20-1 combines with J gene TRBJ1-1; D gene unclear. This CDR3 has 14 residues. Trimming pared 6 bases from V and 0 bases from J, leaving 14 bases between. The germline CDR1 and CDR2 sequences are DFQATT and SNEGSKA (reference sequence).

CDR3 sequence (DNA): TGTGCCAGCAGCCAAGGGAGGGGCTACGAGCAGTACTTC. Amino acid sequence: CASSQGRGYEQYF. This chain connects TRBV14 to TRBJ2-7, with D perhaps TRBD2 (6 bases). The V gene's germline CDR1 is SGHDN and CDR2 FVKESK. Trimming took off 1 base at V and 3 bases at J, with 7 bases between the two ends. The CDR3 is made up of 13 amino acids. The full variable domain, with the rest looked up from reference TRBV14 and TRBJ2-7, is EAGVTQFPSHSVIEKGQTVTLRCDPISGHDNLYWYRRVMGKEIKFLLHFVKESKQDESGMPNNRFLAERTGGTYSTLKVQPAELEDSGVYFCASSQGRGYEQYFGPGTRLTVT.

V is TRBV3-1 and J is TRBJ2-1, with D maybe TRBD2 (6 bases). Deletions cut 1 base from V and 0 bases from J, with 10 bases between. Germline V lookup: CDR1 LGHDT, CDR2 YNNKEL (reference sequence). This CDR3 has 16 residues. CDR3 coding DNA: TGTGCCAGCAGCCAAGGACTAGTCGACTCCTACAATGAGCAGTTCTTC. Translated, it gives CASSQGLVDSYNEQFF.

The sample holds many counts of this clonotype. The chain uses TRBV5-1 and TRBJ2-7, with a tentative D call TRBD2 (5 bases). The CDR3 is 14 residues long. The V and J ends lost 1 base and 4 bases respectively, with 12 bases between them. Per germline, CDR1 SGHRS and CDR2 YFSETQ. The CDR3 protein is CASSLRLANYEQYF. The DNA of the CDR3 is TGCGCCAGCAGCTTGAGATTAGCGAATTACGAGCAGTACTTC.

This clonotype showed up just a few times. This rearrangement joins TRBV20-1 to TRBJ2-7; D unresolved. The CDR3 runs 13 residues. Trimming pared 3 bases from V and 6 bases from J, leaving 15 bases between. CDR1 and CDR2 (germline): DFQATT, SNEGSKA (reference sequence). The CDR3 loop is CSARATGSSEQYF. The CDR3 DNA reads TGCAGTGCTAGGGCCACCGGGTCGTCCGAGCAGTACTTC.

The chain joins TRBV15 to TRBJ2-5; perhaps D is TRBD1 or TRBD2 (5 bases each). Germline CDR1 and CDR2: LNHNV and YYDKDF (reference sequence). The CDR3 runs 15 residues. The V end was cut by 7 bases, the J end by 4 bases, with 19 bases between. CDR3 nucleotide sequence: TGTGCCACCACCTCATCCACAGAGGGGTCAGAGACCCAGTACTTC. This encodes CATTSSTEGSETQYF.